The sequence of this T cell receptor beta chain was determined in a study of T cell responses to AZD1222 COVID-19 vaccine. The study's findings and limits: Along spike, vaccine-associated CD4 TCRs were found throughout, with dominance at 160-218 and 743-854. The study reported that nearly half of spike-specific TCRs target unmutated variant regions. Baseline seropositivity occurred in only a handful of AZD1222 recipients. Donors were chiefly white British, with a greater number of females, and clonal diversity was perhaps underestimated.

A word on this clone: Its matching antigen is unknown.

TCRdb's table, derived via immunoSEQ multiplex PCR, lists solely in-frame clones and lacks some. This repertoire shows about 120,000 clones, around 87% found once; its top ten account for around 3.5%. The germline CDR1 and CDR2 sequences are SGHDN and FVKESK. V was clipped by 4 bases and J by 6 bases; unmatched bases: 8. CDR3 length: 16 amino acids. The TCR originated in an adult in good health. The chain recombines TRBV14 with TRBJ2-2; 10 nucleotides agree with TRBD2. Sample: peripheral blood, taken on day 0 of AZD1222 vaccination. The CDR3 protein is CASSPGGLAGAGELFF. The CDR3 bases are TGTGCCAGCAGCCCGGGGGGGCTAGCGGGAGCCGGGGAGCTGTTTTTT.